Each of the 8 T cell receptor beta chains below was sequenced from the same sample in a study of shared clonotypes between healthy human individuals. Only in-frame clones appear in the TCRdb table, and some are missing; sequencing was by immunoSEQ multiplex PCR. The repertoire holds approximately 2,000,000 clones, with 85% to 95% as singletons. The sample comprised naive CD4+ T cells from PBMCs. Subset in this sample: CD45RA+ positively selected. The receptor set was obtained from a man aged 18 to 30 in good health. Some clones in this sample may be carry-over from other donors' samples.

The V and J genes are TRBV5-5 and TRBJ2-7; D remains ambiguous. The CDR3 length is 15 residues. Germline V gene sequence: CDR1 SGHKS, CDR2 YYEKEE (reference sequence). V dropped 4 bases and J dropped 6 bases, with 20 bases sitting between them. CDR3: CASSRAWGTISEQYF. The CDR3 region has the DNA TGTGCCAGCAGCCGAGCTTGGGGAACCATCAGCGAGCAGTACTTC.

Comments on this clone: This sample includes further DNA sequences coding for the same CDR3. The rearrangement joins TRBV11-2 to TRBJ1-1; D is undetermined. The CDR3 spans 14 residues. Germline V lookup: CDR1 SGHAT, CDR2 FQNNGV. The V end was cut by 1 base, the J end by 1 base, with 7 bases between. Written as DNA, the CDR3 is TGTGCCAGCAGCTTAGTTGCGGGGAACACTGAAGCTTTCTTT. The encoded protein is CASSLVAGNTEAFF.

The chain carries TRBV19 and TRBJ2-3; 7 nucleotides align to TRBD2. The J segment lost 5 bases and the V segment lost 2 bases, leaving 16 bases of the junction unmatched. Per the germline V gene, CDR1 is LNHDA and CDR2 is SQIVND (reference sequence). The CDR3 totals 18 residues. CDR3 coding DNA: TGTGCCAGTAGTATAAATAGTTGGGCGCGGGGAGGGGAAGATACGCAGTATTTT. Its translation: CASSINSWARGGEDTQYF.

In the case of this clone: Other DNA sequences from this sample encode an identical CDR3 as well. The chain employs TRBV7-2 and TRBJ2-7; tentative D call: TRBD2 (5 bases). Per the germline V gene, CDR1 is SGHTA and CDR2 is FQGNSA. V was clipped by 4 bases and J by 1 base, with 8 bases between them. This CDR3 region has 13 residues. The CDR3 loop is CASSSSGSYEQYF. In DNA form, the CDR3 reads TGTGCCAGCAGCTCCTCGGGGTCCTACGAGCAGTACTTC.

The chain is built from TRBV9 and TRBJ2-1, with D maybe TRBD2 (5 bases). The CDR3 has 13 amino acids. CDR1 and CDR2 (germline): SGDLS, YYNGEE. Deletions cut 3 bases from V and 6 bases from J, with 10 bases between. The CDR3 loop reads CASSGTSLNEQFF. The CDR3 bases are TGTGCCAGCAGCGGCACTAGTCTCAATGAGCAGTTCTTC.

The chain combines TRBV11-2 with TRBJ2-1; 9 bases line up with TRBD1. The CDR3 runs to 14 residues. Germline trimming cut 11 bases from V and 5 bases from J; bases unmatched to any gene: 10. Looked up from germline, CDR1 is SGHAT and CDR2 is FQNNGV. The chain's CDR3 is CAQTLGTGNNEQFF. The CDR3 DNA is TGTGCCCAAACTCTAGGGACAGGGAACAATGAGCAGTTCTTC.

The CDR3 DNA is TGCGCCAGCAGCGGACAGGGGTACCAAGAGACCCAGTACTTC. Its translation: CASSGQGYQETQYF. V usage is TRBV5-1 and J usage is TRBJ2-5; 9 bases fit TRBD1. The V gene end was trimmed by 4 bases and the J gene end by 0 bases; junction bases not matched to a gene: 1. There are 14 residues in the CDR3. Germline CDR1 reads SGHRS; CDR2 reads YFSETQ.

The chain links TRBV7-9 to TRBJ2-3; no reliable D call. Germline lookup yields CDR1 SEHNR and CDR2 FQNEAQ (reference sequence). V was pared by 1 base and J by 0 bases, with 8 bases between. This CDR3 spans 15 amino acids. This chain's CDR3 is CASSLGQMSTDTQYF. The CDR3 DNA follows: TGTGCCAGCAGCTTAGGGCAGATGAGCACAGATACGCAGTATTTT.